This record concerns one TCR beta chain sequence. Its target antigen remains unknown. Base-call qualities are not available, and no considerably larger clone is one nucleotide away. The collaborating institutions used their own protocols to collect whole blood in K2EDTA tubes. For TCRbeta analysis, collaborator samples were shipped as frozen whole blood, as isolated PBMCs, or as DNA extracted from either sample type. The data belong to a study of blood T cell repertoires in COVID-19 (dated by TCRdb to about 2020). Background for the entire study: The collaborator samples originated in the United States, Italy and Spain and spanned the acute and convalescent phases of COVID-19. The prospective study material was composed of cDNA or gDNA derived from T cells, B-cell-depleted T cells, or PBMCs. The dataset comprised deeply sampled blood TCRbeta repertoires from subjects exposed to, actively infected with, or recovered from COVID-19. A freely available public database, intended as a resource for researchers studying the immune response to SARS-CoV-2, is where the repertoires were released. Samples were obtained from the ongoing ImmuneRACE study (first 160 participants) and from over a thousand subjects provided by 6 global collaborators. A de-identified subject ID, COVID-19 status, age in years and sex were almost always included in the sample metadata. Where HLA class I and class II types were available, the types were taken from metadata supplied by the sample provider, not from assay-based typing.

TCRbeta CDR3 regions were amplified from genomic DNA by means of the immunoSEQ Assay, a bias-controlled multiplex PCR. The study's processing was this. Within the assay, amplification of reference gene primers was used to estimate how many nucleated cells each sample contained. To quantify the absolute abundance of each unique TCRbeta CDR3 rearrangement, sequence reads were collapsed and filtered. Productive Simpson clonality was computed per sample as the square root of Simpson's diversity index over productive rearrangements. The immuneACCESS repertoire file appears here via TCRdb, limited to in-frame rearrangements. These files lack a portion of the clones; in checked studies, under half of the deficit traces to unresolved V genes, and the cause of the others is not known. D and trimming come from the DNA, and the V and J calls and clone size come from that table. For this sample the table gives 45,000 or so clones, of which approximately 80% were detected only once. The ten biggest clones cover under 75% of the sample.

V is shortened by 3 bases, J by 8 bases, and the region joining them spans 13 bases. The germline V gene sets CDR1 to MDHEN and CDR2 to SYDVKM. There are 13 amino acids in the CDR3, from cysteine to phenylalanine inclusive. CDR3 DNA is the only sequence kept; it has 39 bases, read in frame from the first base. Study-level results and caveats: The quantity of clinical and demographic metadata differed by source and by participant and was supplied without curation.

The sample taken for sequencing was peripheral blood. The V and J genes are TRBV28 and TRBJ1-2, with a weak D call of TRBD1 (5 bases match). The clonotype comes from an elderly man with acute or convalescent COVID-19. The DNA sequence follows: TGTGCCAGCAGTTTCGGGGGGGTGAAGGGCTACACCTTC. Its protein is CASSFGGVKGYTF.